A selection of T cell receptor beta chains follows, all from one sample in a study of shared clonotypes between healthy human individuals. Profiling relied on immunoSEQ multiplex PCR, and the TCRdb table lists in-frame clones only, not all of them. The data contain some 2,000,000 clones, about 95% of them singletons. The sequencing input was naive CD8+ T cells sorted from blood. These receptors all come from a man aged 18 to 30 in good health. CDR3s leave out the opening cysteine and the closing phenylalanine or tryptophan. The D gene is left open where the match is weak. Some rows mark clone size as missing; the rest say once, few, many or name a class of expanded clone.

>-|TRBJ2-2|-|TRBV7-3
ASSPPGRGPWNTGELF
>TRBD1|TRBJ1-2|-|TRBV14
ASSRTGTGGIVSGYT
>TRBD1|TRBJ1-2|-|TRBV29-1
SVDGTGRLGYT
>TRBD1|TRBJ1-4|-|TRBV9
ASSVEGIPFGTEDEKLF
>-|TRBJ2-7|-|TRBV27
ASSPIQVGGIVEQY
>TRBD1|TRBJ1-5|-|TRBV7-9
ASSGQGVNQPQH
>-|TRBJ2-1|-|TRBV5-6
ASRWSSDSSYNEQF
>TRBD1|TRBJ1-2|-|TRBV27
ASSSGQGNYGYT
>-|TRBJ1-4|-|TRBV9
ASSPGEKLF
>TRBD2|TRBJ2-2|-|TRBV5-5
ASSLGLAVTYGELF
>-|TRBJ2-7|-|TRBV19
ASSGATGYEQY
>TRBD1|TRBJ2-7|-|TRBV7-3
ASSLSGTGGFEQY
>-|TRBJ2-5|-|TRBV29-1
SVDGAGPPGTQY
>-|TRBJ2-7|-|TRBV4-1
ASSQIGDYEQY
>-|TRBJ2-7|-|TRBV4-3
ASSQSGGYEQY
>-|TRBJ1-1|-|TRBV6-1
ASGFDLAF
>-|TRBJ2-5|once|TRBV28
ASSFPGLETQY
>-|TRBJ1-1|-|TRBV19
ASSNRDYGTEAF
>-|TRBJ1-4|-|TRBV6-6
ASSSGGEGTNEKLF
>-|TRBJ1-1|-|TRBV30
AWSPAAEAF
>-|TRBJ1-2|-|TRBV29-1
SAGQGTNYGYT
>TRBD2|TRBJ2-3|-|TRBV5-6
ASSLATSGSWDTQY
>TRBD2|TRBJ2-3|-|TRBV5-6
ASSLYGSLAGRRTDTQY
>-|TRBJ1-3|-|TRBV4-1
ASSQDPGNPGNTIY
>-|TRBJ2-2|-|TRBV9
ASSLGTFANTGELF
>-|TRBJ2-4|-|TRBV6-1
ASSESRQLGDIQY
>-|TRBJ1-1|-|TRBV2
ASSESGGDTEAF
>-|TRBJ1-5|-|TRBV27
ASSHLAVGGNQPQH
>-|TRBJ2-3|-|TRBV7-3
ASSFYSTDTQY
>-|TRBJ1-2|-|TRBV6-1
ATSQRGVEYGYT
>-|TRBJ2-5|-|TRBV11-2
ASSLVGIQETQY
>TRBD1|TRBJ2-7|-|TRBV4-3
ASSQAQGAFYEQY
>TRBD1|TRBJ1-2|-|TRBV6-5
ASSYWGTGDYGYT
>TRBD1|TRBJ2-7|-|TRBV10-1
ASIINFRDRVHSLHEQY
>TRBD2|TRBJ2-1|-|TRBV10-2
ASSEDGTRAYNEQF
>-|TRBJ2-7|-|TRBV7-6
ASSLGSYEQY
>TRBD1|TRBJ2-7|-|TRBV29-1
SVEGQGNYEQY
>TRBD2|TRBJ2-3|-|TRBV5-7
ASSLPWMTSGLTDTQY
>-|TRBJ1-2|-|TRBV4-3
ASSQDLGDYGYT
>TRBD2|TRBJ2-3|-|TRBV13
ASSSGTSGTGASDTQY
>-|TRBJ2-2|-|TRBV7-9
ASNQLGTGELF
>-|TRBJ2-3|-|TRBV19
ASSPSLLYTDTQY
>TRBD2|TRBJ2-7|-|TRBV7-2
ASSHSGGSYEQY
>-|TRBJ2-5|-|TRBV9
ASTSDRVETQY
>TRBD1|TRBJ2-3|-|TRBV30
AWGGTVLGPDTQY
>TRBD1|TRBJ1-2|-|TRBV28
ASSLDRGWSSYGYT
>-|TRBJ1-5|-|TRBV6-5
ASREGQINQPQH
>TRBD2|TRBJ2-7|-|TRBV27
ASSTTRTSGGLEQY
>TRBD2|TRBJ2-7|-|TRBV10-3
AIRTSGTYEQY
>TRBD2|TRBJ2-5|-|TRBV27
ASSSLAGNQAQY
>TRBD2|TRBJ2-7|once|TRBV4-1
ASSLTSGGAPEQY
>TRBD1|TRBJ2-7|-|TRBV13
ASSFRTGPDEQY
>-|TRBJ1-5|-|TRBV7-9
ASSFGGSQPQH
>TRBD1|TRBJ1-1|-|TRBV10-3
AISEGQGHHTEAF
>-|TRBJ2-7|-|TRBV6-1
ASSVVGDSYEQY